These 11 T cell receptor beta chains came from one sample sequenced in a study of beta chain features in type 1 diabetes. Sequencing targeted expressed TCRB transcripts, as all isolated RNA had been reverse transcribed. Sequenced by immunoSEQ multiplex PCR; TCRdb stores in-frame clones only, minus some. The table lists about 130,000 clones, just over 9% of them singletons. Sequencing was performed on central memory CD4+ T cells from blood. Source of these receptors: a man between 18 and 29 years old in good health.

The chain links TRBV7-6 to TRBJ2-1; perhaps TRBD1 as D (7 bases). V was cut by 5 bases and J by 12 bases, with 14 bases left in between. The CDR3 covers 12 residues. The germline V gene has CDR1 SGHVS and CDR2 FNYEAQ. CDR3: CASSPRRDRQFF. The CDR3 DNA reads as TGTGCCAGCAGCCCAAGGCGGGACAGGCAGTTCTTC.

This clone has only a few counts. This chain links TRBV28 with TRBJ1-2; 7 bases are a match to TRBD1. CDR3 length equals 14 residues. CDR1 MDHEN and CDR2 SYDVKM come from the germline V gene. Trimming removed 6 bases from V and 4 bases from J; junction bases left unmatched: 8. The CDR3 region is CASSYPTGLYGYTF. The CDR3 bases are TGTGCCAGCAGCTATCCGACAGGGCTCTATGGCTACACCTTC.

This clone appeared a few times. V usage is TRBV4-2 and J usage is TRBJ2-7, with a tentative D call TRBD1 (5 bases). Germline loops: CDR1 LGHNA, CDR2 YNFKEQ. Trimming stripped 3 bases from V and 2 bases from J, with 11 bases between. CDR3 length: 14 amino acids. The CDR3 DNA reads TGTGCCAGCAGCCAGAGGCAGGGCACCTACGAGCAGTACTTC. Its translation is CASSQRQGTYEQYF.

This clone was seen a handful of times. The genes are TRBV5-1 and TRBJ1-2; no firm D call. The CDR3 consists of 13 residues. Germline assignment: CDR1 SGHRS and CDR2 YFSETQ. Deletions cut 3 bases from V and 5 bases from J, with 11 bases between. CDR3 loop: CASSSQTEYGYTF. In DNA, the CDR3 is TGCGCCAGCAGCTCGCAGACTGAATATGGCTACACCTTC.

The J gene is TRBJ2-4, the V gene TRBV7-9, with 8 bases fitting TRBD1. The CDR3 consists of 16 residues. Looked up from germline, CDR1 is SEHNR and CDR2 is FQNEAQ (reference sequence). V trimming: 6 bases; J trimming: 8 bases; junction bases outside the gene matches: 15. The chain's CDR3 is CASSIDPDRVRDIQYF. DNA for the CDR3: TGTGCCAGCAGTATTGACCCGGACAGGGTGAGGGACATTCAGTACTTC.

The chain employs TRBV28 and TRBJ1-4; D possibly corresponds to TRBD1 (6 bases). The ends were cut back, 6 bases at V and 10 bases at J, with 18 bases in the middle. CDR3 length: 14 residues. Germline loops: CDR1 MDHEN, CDR2 SYDVKM. CDR3: CASSTGFYRGKLFF. CDR3 DNA sequence: TGTGCCAGCAGCACAGGGTTTTATCGTGGAAAACTGTTTTTT.

This clone was picked up a small number of times. CDR3 amino acids: CASSPVFRGDTQYF. Written as DNA, the CDR3 is TGCGCCAGCAGCCCCGTCTTCAGGGGAGATACGCAGTATTTT. The chain employs TRBV5-1 and TRBJ2-3; possibly TRBD1 for D (6 bases). The CDR3 is 14 residues long. V lost 4 bases and J 5 bases, leaving 14 bases between the germline ends. CDR1 is SGHRS and CDR2 is YFSETQ in the germline V gene.

This clone appeared a few times. The chain is built from TRBV5-1 and TRBJ2-1, with a tentative D call TRBD2 (6 bases). Germline values: CDR1 SGHRS, CDR2 YFSETQ. Trimming removed 4 bases from V and 0 bases from J, with 17 bases in between. The CDR3 sequence is 17 residues long. CDR3: CASSQLRGGGSYNEQFF. DNA of the CDR3: TGCGCCAGCAGCCAACTGCGGGGCGGCGGCTCCTACAATGAGCAGTTCTTC.

This clone was observed a few times. This chain joins TRBV6-5 and TRBJ1-1, with 7 bases matching TRBD1. Trimming at V came to 5 bases and at J to 2 bases, leaving 8 bases not matched to a gene. Germline V gene lookup returns CDR1 MNHEY and CDR2 SVGAGI. This CDR3 is 15 amino acids long. The CDR3 loop is CASSPPTGSNTEAFF. As DNA, the CDR3 is TGTGCCAGCAGTCCCCCGACAGGGTCAAACACTGAAGCTTTCTTT.

The gene calls are TRBV7-2 and TRBJ2-3; D is unclear. The CDR3 contains 12 residues. Trimming removed 5 bases at V and 5 bases at J, with 8 bases between. Germline CDR1 and CDR2: SGHTA and FQGNSA. CDR3: CASSPRLDTQYF. The CDR3 bases are TGTGCCAGCAGCCCGAGGCTAGATACGCAGTATTTT.

This clone has at least ten counts. This sequence joins TRBV4-1 and TRBJ1-6; maybe TRBD1 (5 bases). This CDR3 comprises 15 residues. Trimming pared 5 bases from V and 10 bases from J, leaving 18 bases between. CDR1 MGHRA and CDR2 YSYEKL come from the germline V gene. The CDR3 DNA sequence: TGCGCCAGCAGCGATTCTTGGGCAGGGCGGTCACCCCTCCACTTT. Encoded protein: CASSDSWAGRSPLHF.